Each of the 25 T cell receptor beta chains below was sequenced from the same sample in a study of OX40 agonist ivuxolimab in advanced cancers. Sequencing was performed with immunoSEQ multiplex PCR; in TCRdb, only in-frame clones are kept and a portion is missing. The table lists around 70,000 clones, 85% of them singletons. The specimen was CD4+ or CD8+ T cells sorted from blood, collected in a trial of the OX40 agonist ivuxolimab. The receptor source for this set is an adult with an advanced solid tumor such as melanoma, head and neck, liver or kidney cancer.

The V and J genes are TRBV11-1 and TRBJ2-1; D is ambiguous. The CDR3 loop spans 13 amino acids. Germline V gene sequence: CDR1 SGHAT, CDR2 FQDESV (reference sequence). Between the trimmed V and J ends, which lost 8 bases and 10 bases, there was a span of 18 bases. The CDR3: CASHGVEAGEQFF. CDR3 nucleotide sequence: TGTGCCAGCCACGGTGTCGAGGCAGGAGAGCAGTTCTTC.

This chain uses TRBV18 with TRBJ2-5; possibly TRBD2 for D (6 bases). V gave up 3 bases and J gave up 1 base, with 15 bases separating them. The CDR3 length is 16 residues. The germline V gene has CDR1 KGHSH and CDR2 LQKENI. CDR3 in DNA: TGTGCCAGCTCACCTTGGGGACTCCAGATCCAAGAGACCCAGTACTTC. It is translated as CASSPWGLQIQETQYF.

The chain links TRBV6-1 to TRBJ2-1; D is ambiguous. Germline-derived CDR1 and CDR2 are MNHNS and SASEGT. This CDR3 contains 18 residues. Deletions cut 1 base from V and 6 bases from J, with 22 bases between. CDR3: CASSEELRRLVMTNEQFF. In DNA form, the CDR3 reads TGTGCCAGCAGTGAAGAATTACGGCGCCTAGTAATGACCAATGAGCAGTTCTTC.

This clone has just one count. The rearrangement joins TRBV9 to TRBJ2-1; 12 nucleotides align to TRBD1. V shed 4 bases, J shed 8 bases, and the junction held 10 bases outside the gene matches. CDR3 size: 16 residues. Germline lookup yields CDR1 SGDLS and CDR2 YYNGEE. This chain's CDR3 is CASSPRDRGRTDEQFF. DNA of the CDR3: TGTGCCAGCAGCCCTCGGGACAGGGGGCGAACGGATGAGCAGTTCTTC. Combining the CDR3 with reference TRBV9 and TRBJ2-1 gives the whole variable domain DSGVTQTPKHLITATGQRVTLRCSPRSGDLSVYWYQQSLDQGLQFLIQYYNGEERAKGNILERFSAQQFPDLHSELNLSSLELGDSALYFCASSPRDRGRTDEQFFGPGTRLTVL.

J is TRBJ2-3 and V is TRBV9; D gene uncertain. In germline, CDR1 is SGDLS, CDR2 YYNGEE. The V gene lost 0 bases and the J gene lost 4 bases, with 12 bases spanning the gap. The CDR3 consists of 15 residues. CDR3 DNA: TGTGCCAGCAGCGTAGGGGTAGGGTACCCAGATACGCAGTATTTT. This encodes CASSVGVGYPDTQYF.

The V and J genes are TRBV18 and TRBJ1-1, with 11 bases aligning to TRBD1. Germline V gives CDR1 KGHSH, CDR2 LQKENI. V shed 7 bases, J shed 4 bases, and the junction held 5 bases outside the gene matches. The CDR3 consists of 14 residues. The CDR3 reads CASFLGTGGTEAFF. Written as DNA, the CDR3 is TGTGCCAGCTTCCTAGGGACAGGGGGCACTGAAGCTTTCTTT.

The genes are TRBV6-5 and TRBJ2-3, with D possibly being TRBD2 (6 bases). Germline-derived CDR1 and CDR2 are MNHEY and SVGAGI. V was pared by 7 bases and J by 3 bases, with 8 bases between. The CDR3 is 12 amino acids. The CDR3 sequence is CASIGTTDTQYF. The CDR3 DNA reads as TGTGCCAGCATTGGGACTACAGATACGCAGTATTTT.

The CDR3 DNA reads as TGTGCCAGCTCATCCACAGGGGGCAAAAACATTCAGTACTTC. Translation: CASSSTGGKNIQYF. J is TRBJ2-4 and V is TRBV18; 8 bases map to TRBD1. Germline lookup yields CDR1 KGHSH and CDR2 LQKENI. Trimming took 5 bases from V and 3 from J; bases not matched to a gene: 3. The CDR3 covers 14 residues.

The chain employs TRBV11-1 and TRBJ2-5; possibly TRBD2 for D (8 bases). Trimming left V 2 bases short and J 3 bases short, with 19 bases between. Germline lookup yields CDR1 SGHAT and CDR2 FQDESV (reference sequence). This CDR3 has 17 residues. CDR3 sequence: CASSLRGGQTIEETQYF. DNA of the CDR3: TGTGCCAGCAGCTTACGGGGGGGACAGACCATAGAAGAGACCCAGTACTTC.

The chain recombines TRBV5-1 with TRBJ2-5; tentative D call: TRBD2 (5 bases). The germline V gene encodes CDR1 SGHRS and CDR2 YFSETQ. The germline V and J ends were trimmed by 0 bases and 6 bases, with 9 bases remaining between them. The CDR3 length is 13 residues. The CDR3 coding sequence is TGCGCCAGCAGCTTGGGACCCGGGAAGACCCAGTACTTC. It specifies CASSLGPGKTQYF. The full variable domain, its missing parts supplied by reference TRBV5-1 and TRBJ2-5, is KAGVTQTPRYLIKTRGQQVTLSCSPISGHRSVSWYQQTPGQGLQFLFEYFSETQRNKGNFPGRFSGRQFSNSRSEMNVSTLELGDSALYLCASSLGPGKTQYFGPGTRLLVL.

This clone appeared a single time. The V and J genes are TRBV28 and TRBJ2-5, with D possibly TRBD2 on 5 matching bases. Per the germline V gene, CDR1 is MDHEN and CDR2 is SYDVKM. V was pared by 10 bases and J by 0 bases, with 18 bases between. The CDR3 length is 15 residues. In nucleotides, the CDR3 is TGTGCCACCTCGGACTTTACGGAGTACCAAGAGACCCAGTACTTC. It specifies CATSDFTEYQETQYF.

This clone occurred a few times. The chain combines TRBV25-1 with TRBJ2-2, with D possibly matching TRBD1 (8 bases). CDR3 length: 16 amino acids. V was pared by 3 bases and J by 3 bases, with 14 bases between. Germline lookup yields CDR1 MGHDK and CDR2 SYGVNS. The CDR3 spells CASSERTGGDTGELFF. The CDR3 bases are TGTGCCAGCAGTGAGCGCACAGGGGGGGACACCGGGGAGCTGTTTTTT.

The chain joins TRBV27 to TRBJ1-4, with D tentatively TRBD1 (5 bases). Trimming removed 5 bases from V and 15 bases from J, with 13 bases in between. This CDR3 spans 11 amino acids. The germline V gene encodes CDR1 MNHEY and CDR2 SMNVEV (reference sequence). The chain's CDR3 is CASSRWGGMFF. Here the CDR3 DNA reads TGTGCCAGCAGTCGGTGGGGGGGGATGTTTTTT.

This CDR3 is CASRGTGEQPQHF. For the CDR3, the DNA is TGTGCCAGCAGAGGGACAGGGGAGCAGCCCCAGCATTTT. The V gene is TRBV2, the J gene TRBJ1-5; 10 bases align to TRBD1. This CDR3 has 13 amino acids. Germline loops: CDR1 SNHLY, CDR2 FYNNEI. V dropped 6 bases and J dropped 7; count of bases not matched to a gene: 3.

The chain links TRBV6-1 to TRBJ2-3; no firm D call. CDR3 length equals 14 residues. Trimming removed 6 bases at V and 3 bases at J, with 13 bases between. CDR1 MNHNS and CDR2 SASEGT come from the germline V gene. CDR3: CASRRTASTDTQYF. CDR3 coding DNA: TGTGCCAGCAGACGCACCGCCTCAACAGATACGCAGTATTTT.

CDR3 sequence reads: CATGRGQNTEAFF. The CDR3 nucleotides are TGTGCCACCGGGAGGGGCCAGAACACTGAAGCTTTCTTT. The J gene is TRBJ1-1, the V gene TRBV7-9; tentatively, D is TRBD1 (5 bases). V was cut by 10 bases and J by 1 base, with 13 bases left in between. Germline V gene data show CDR1 as SEHNR and CDR2 as FQNEAQ (reference sequence). The CDR3 is 13 residues long. The full variable domain, rest sourced from reference TRBV7-9 and TRBJ1-1, is DTGVSQNPRHKITKRGQNVTFRCDPISEHNRLYWYRQTLGQGPEFLTYFQNEAQLEKSRLLSDRFSAERPKGSFSTLEIQRTEQGDSAMYLCATGRGQNTEAFFGQGTRLTVV.

J is TRBJ2-5 and V is TRBV6-5; D not certain. CDR1 is MNHEY, CDR2 SVGAGI, per germline. V was pared by 5 bases and J by 1 base, with 5 bases between. The CDR3 has 12 residues. CDR3 nucleotides: TGTGCCAGCAGTCCCCGCCAAGAGACCCAGTACTTC. Residues: CASSPRQETQYF.

V and J are TRBV10-2 and TRBJ2-2, with 8 bases that match TRBD1. Trimming took 9 bases from V and 0 from J; bases not matched to a gene: 3. The CDR3 is 14 residues long. Germline loops: CDR1 WSHSY, CDR2 SAAADI. DNA for the CDR3: TGCGCCAGTCAGGGACAGGCGAACACCGGGGAGCTGTTTTTT. It codes for CASQGQANTGELFF.

V usage is TRBV28 and J usage is TRBJ2-1; TRBD1 matches 9 bases. V lost 3 bases, J lost 6 bases, and 3 bases stayed unmatched. The CDR3 is 14 residues long. CDR1 and CDR2 from the germline V gene are MDHEN and SYDVKM. The CDR3 DNA is TGTGCCAGCAGTTTGGACAGGGGTCCCAATGAGCAGTTCTTC. Translated, it gives CASSLDRGPNEQFF.

V usage is TRBV10-3 and J usage is TRBJ1-5, with TRBD1 matching 11 bases. Per germline, CDR1 ENHRY and CDR2 SYGVKD. The V segment lost 10 bases and the J segment 5 bases; nucleotides outside the gene matches: 13. There are 16 residues in the CDR3. The CDR3 sequence: CATQPGQGDRDQPQHF. The CDR3 coding sequence is TGTGCCACCCAACCGGGACAGGGGGATCGAGATCAGCCCCAGCATTTT.

The chain uses TRBV5-1 and TRBJ1-2, with 9 bases identical to TRBD1. Per the germline V gene, CDR1 is SGHRS and CDR2 is YFSETQ. Germline trimming cut 0 bases from V and 4 bases from J; bases unmatched to any gene: 1. The CDR3 consists of 14 residues. CDR3 residues: CASSLGDRAYGYTF. The CDR3 DNA follows: TGCGCCAGCAGCTTGGGGGACAGGGCCTATGGCTACACCTTC.

The count of this clone is one. The rearrangement uses TRBV7-8 and TRBJ2-7, with 7 bases that match TRBD1. Trimming removed 4 bases from V and 3 bases from J; junction bases left unmatched: 9. The length of the CDR3 is 15 residues. Germline lookup yields CDR1 SGHVS and CDR2 FQNEAQ. CDR3 nucleotide sequence: TGTGCCAGCAGCTATAAAGGGGGCATTGGCTACGAGCAGTACTTC. This gives the protein CASSYKGGIGYEQYF.

V usage is TRBV5-1 and J usage is TRBJ2-1, with 9 bases lining up with TRBD2. Germline CDR1 SGHRS, CDR2 YFSETQ. The CDR3 length is 15 residues. V shed 7 bases, J shed 7 bases, and the junction held 12 bases outside the gene matches. CDR3 DNA: TGCGCCAGCCACGTTCGAGCGGGAGGTTTGAATGAGCAGTTCTTC. The encoded protein is CASHVRAGGLNEQFF.

The CDR3 nucleotides read TGTGCCAGCAGCCCTTTTAGCGTCAGCTCCTACAATGAGCAGTTCTTC. It codes for CASSPFSVSSYNEQFF. This chain joins TRBV5-4 and TRBJ2-1; the D gene is possibly TRBD2 (5 bases). V dropped 4 bases and J dropped 0 bases, with 14 bases sitting between them. The CDR3 contains 16 residues. The germline V gene encodes CDR1 SGHNT and CDR2 YYREEE (reference sequence).

In DNA, the CDR3 is TGTGCCAGCAGCCAAGTCATGACAGGGTACAATGAGCAGTTCTTC. Its protein is CASSQVMTGYNEQFF. The genes are TRBV14 and TRBJ2-1; TRBD1 matches at 7 bases. The J segment lost 4 bases and the V segment lost 1 base, leaving 4 bases of the junction unmatched. The CDR3 loop spans 15 amino acids. The germline CDR1 and CDR2 sequences are SGHDN and FVKESK.